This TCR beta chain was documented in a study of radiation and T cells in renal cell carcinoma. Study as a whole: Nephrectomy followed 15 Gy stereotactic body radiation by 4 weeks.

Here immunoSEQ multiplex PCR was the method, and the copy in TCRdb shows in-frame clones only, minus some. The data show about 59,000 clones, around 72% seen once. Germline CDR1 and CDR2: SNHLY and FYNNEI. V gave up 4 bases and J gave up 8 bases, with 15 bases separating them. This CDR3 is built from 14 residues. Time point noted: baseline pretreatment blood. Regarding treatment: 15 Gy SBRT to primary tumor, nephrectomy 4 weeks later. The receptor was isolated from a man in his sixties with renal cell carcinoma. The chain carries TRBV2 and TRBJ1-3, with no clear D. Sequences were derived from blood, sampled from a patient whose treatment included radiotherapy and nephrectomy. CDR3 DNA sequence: TGTGCCAGCAGTGCTGGACGGGGAATGGACACCATATATTTT. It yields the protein CASSAGRGMDTIYF.